This passage covers 32 T cell receptor beta chains from one sample sequenced in a study of T cell repertoires in cytomegalovirus infection. TCRdb fed the reads into MiXCR, producing one record per CDR3 protein. This table holds roughly 700,000 distinct CDR3 sequences, roughly 36% found once. These receptors' antigens are unknown. The material sequenced was cultured PBMCs, taken from culture after CMV antigen stimulation. The receptors were sampled from a human donor in good health (CMV status not recorded). Some clones in this sample may be carry-over from other donors' samples.

The rearrangement joins TRBV7-2 to TRBJ2-7; tentative D call: TRBD2 (6 bases). Germline V gene sequence: CDR1 SGHTA, CDR2 FQGNSA. The length of the CDR3 is 15 residues. The V gene lost 5 bases and the J gene lost 2 bases, with 16 bases spanning the gap. In DNA form, the CDR3 reads TGTGCCAGCAGCCTCGGGGGTGACGCTCCCTACGAGCAGTACTTC. It translates to CASSLGGDAPYEQYF. The variable domain in full, with the rest retrieved from reference TRBV7-2 and TRBJ2-7, is GAGVSQSPSNKVTEKGKDVELRCDPISGHTALYWYRQSLGQGLEFLIYFQGNSAPDKSGLPSDRFSAERTGGSVSTLTIQRTQQEDSAVYLCASSLGGDAPYEQYFGPGTRLTVT.

The J gene is TRBJ2-2, the V gene TRBV10-3, with a tentative D call TRBD1 (5 bases). V was shortened by 0 bases and J by 2 bases, with 10 bases between the two germline ends. The CDR3 contains 16 residues. CDR1 ENHRY and CDR2 SYGVKD come from the germline V gene. The CDR3 nucleotides are TGTGCCATCAGTGAGTCGGGGCTAACTAACACCGGGGAGCTGTTTTTT. Its translation: CAISESGLTNTGELFF.

This clonotype was seen more than once but under ten times. J is TRBJ2-1 and V is TRBV15; TRBD2 aligns across 7 bases. The ends lost 1 base at V and 5 bases at J; junction bases unmatched: 2. The CDR3 is 14 amino acids. Germline V gene data show CDR1 as LNHNV and CDR2 as YYDKDF (reference sequence). CDR3 in amino acids: CATSRALADNEQFF. CDR3 coding DNA: TGTGCCACCAGCAGAGCTCTAGCGGACAATGAGCAGTTCTTC.

The chain recombines TRBV12-3 or TRBV12-4 with TRBJ1-1, with TRBD1 matching over 8 bases. J gave up 0 bases and V 6 bases, and 6 bases lay outside the gene matches. The CDR3 has 15 residues. In nucleotides, the CDR3 is TGTGCCAGCAGATACACAGGGGGAATGAACACTGAAGCTTTCTTT. This encodes CASRYTGGMNTEAFF.

This clonotype appeared once. The chain has TRBV11-2 and TRBJ2-7, with D possibly TRBD2 on 6 matching bases. With 5 bases removed from V and 5 bases from J, the gap between germline ends came to 19 bases. This CDR3 contains 15 residues. The V gene's germline CDR1 is SGHAT and CDR2 FQNNGV. The CDR3 DNA follows: TGTGCCAGCAGCCCCCTGGCAGGGAGGACTCACGAGCAGTACTTC. Amino acids: CASSPLAGRTHEQYF.

The chain links TRBV7-2 to TRBJ2-7, with D perhaps matching TRBD2 (7 bases). Trimming took 7 bases from V and 2 from J, leaving 15 bases between them. The CDR3 consists of 14 residues. CDR1 SGHTA and CDR2 FQGNSA come from the germline V gene. The CDR3 coding sequence is TGTGCCAGCACCCCTAGGGGGGGCCCCTACGAGCAGTACTTC. As protein: CASTPRGGPYEQYF.

Here the CDR3 reads CASSEFPASGNTIYF. For the CDR3, the DNA is TGTGCCAGCAGTGAATTTCCAGCCTCTGGAAACACCATATATTTT. The V call is TRBV6-1, the J call TRBJ1-3; no clear D. V lost 2 bases and J lost 0, with 8 bases in between. This CDR3 region has 15 residues. The germline CDR1 and CDR2 sequences are MNHNS and SASEGT.

The chain employs TRBV11-2 and TRBJ2-1, with D possibly TRBD2 on 5 matching bases. Trimming took 5 bases from V and 2 from J, leaving 13 bases between them. This CDR3 has 15 residues. Germline CDR1 SGHAT, CDR2 FQNNGV. The CDR3 region has the DNA TGTGCCAGCAGCCCCCGGCGGGCGACCTACAATGAGCAGTTCTTC. Translating it yields CASSPRRATYNEQFF. Filled out from reference TRBV11-2 and TRBJ2-1, the complete variable domain reads EAGVAQSPRYKIIEKRQSVAFWCNPISGHATLYWYQQILGQGPKLLIQFQNNGVVDDSQLPKDRFSAERLKGVDSTLKIQPAKLEDSAVYLCASSPRRATYNEQFFGPGTRLTVL.

This chain connects TRBV6-1 to TRBJ2-7, with TRBD2 matching 7 bases. CDR1 and CDR2 (germline): MNHNS, SASEGT. The CDR3 is 13 amino acids. With V trimmed by 6 bases and J by 5 bases, 7 bases remained unmatched. CDR3 sequence (DNA): TGTGCCAGCAGCTTCTCCCTAGCGGACGAGCAGTACTTC. Translating gives CASSFSLADEQYF.

The CDR3 coding sequence is TGTGCCAGCAGTGGAATCCCGTCGACTACGGCCCAGACCCAGTACTTC. Protein product: CASSGIPSTTAQTQYF. The chain has TRBV2 and TRBJ2-5, with D maybe TRBD2 (5 bases). Germline CDR1 SNHLY, CDR2 FYNNEI. The CDR3 sequence is 16 residues long. The germline V and J ends were trimmed by 4 bases and 6 bases, with 21 bases remaining between them.

In this sample, this clonotype turned up once. V and J are TRBV12-3 or TRBV12-4 and TRBJ1-4; 7 nucleotides align to TRBD1. The CDR3 has 15 residues. Germline trimming cut 6 bases from V and 6 bases from J; bases unmatched to any gene: 10. This CDR3 is CASSQWDSWDEKLFF. The CDR3 coding sequence is TGTGCCAGCAGCCAATGGGACAGTTGGGATGAAAAACTGTTTTTT.

In this sample, this clonotype turned up a few times. The rearrangement uses TRBV7-2 and TRBJ2-4, with D tentatively TRBD2 (6 bases). CDR1 and CDR2 from the germline V gene are SGHTA and FQGNSA. This CDR3 region has 14 residues. V lost 2 bases and J lost 10, with 15 bases in between. This chain's CDR3 is CASSLSSPRGIQYF. The CDR3 region has the DNA TGTGCCAGCAGCTTAAGTAGTCCCCGGGGGATTCAGTACTTC.

The gene calls are TRBV20-1 and TRBJ2-5, with TRBD2 identical over 8 bases. The junction had 12 bases not matched to a gene; V was cut back by 3 bases and J by 0 bases. The CDR3 covers 17 residues. Germline assignment: CDR1 DFQATT and CDR2 SNEGSKA (reference sequence). CDR3 protein: CSASGGSGGLYQETQYF. CDR3 in DNA: TGCAGTGCTAGCGGAGGATCGGGGGGGCTCTACCAAGAGACCCAGTACTTC.

The gene calls are TRBV10-1 and TRBJ2-5; possible D gene TRBD1, 8 bases. This CDR3 comprises 15 residues. The V and J ends lost 3 bases and 4 bases respectively, with 15 bases between them. Germline V gene lookup returns CDR1 WNHNN and CDR2 SYGVQD (reference sequence). The CDR3 DNA reads as TGCGCCAGCAGTGATGGACAGGGAGGGCGAGAGACCCAGTACTTC. It encodes CASSDGQGGRETQYF.

In its sample, this clonotype was seen a few times. The chain recombines TRBV6-2 or TRBV6-3 with TRBJ2-3, with 7 bases matching TRBD2. Germline CDR1 is MNHEY and CDR2 is SVGEGT. J gave up 1 base and V 2 bases, and 3 bases lay outside the gene matches. The CDR3 length is 15 residues. CDR3 DNA sequence: TGTGCCAGCAGTTACGGGCTAGCGGGCACAGATACGCAGTATTTT. This encodes CASSYGLAGTDTQYF.

The V call is TRBV12-3 or TRBV12-4, the J call TRBJ2-1; possible D gene TRBD1, 5 bases. This CDR3 region has 15 residues. V lost 2 bases, J lost 6 bases, and 14 bases lay in between. CDR3 amino acids: CASSLIQGRANEQFF. The CDR3, as DNA: TGTGCCAGCAGTTTAATTCAGGGCCGGGCCAATGAGCAGTTCTTC.

V gene TRBV10-3 combines with J gene TRBJ1-1, with a possible D match to TRBD1 (5 bases). V was pared by 4 bases and J by 6 bases, with 9 bases between. Germline V gene lookup returns CDR1 ENHRY and CDR2 SYGVKD. This CDR3 comprises 12 residues. The DNA of the CDR3 is TGTGCCATCAGTGTCGCGGGGGCTGAAGCTTTCTTT. It yields the protein CAISVAGAEAFF.

This clonotype came up many times. The rearrangement links TRBV7-2 to TRBJ1-5; the D is unclear. V shed 7 bases and J shed 3 bases, with 19 bases lying between them. Germline CDR1 reads SGHTA; CDR2 reads FQGNSA. This CDR3 comprises 16 residues. CDR3 nucleotide sequence: TGTGCCAGCACCCTTCATGGACGGGAAGTCAATCAGCCCCAGCATTTT. Translation: CASTLHGREVNQPQHF.

This clonotype showed up just once. The rearrangement joins TRBV20-1 to TRBJ1-2; perhaps TRBD1 as D (6 bases). The ends were cut back, 1 base at V and 3 bases at J, with 9 bases in the middle. Germline values: CDR1 DFQATT, CDR2 SNEGSKA (reference sequence). CDR3 length equals 13 residues. CDR3 sequence reads: CSARVSGDYGYTF. In DNA, the CDR3 is TGCAGTGCTAGAGTATCAGGGGACTATGGCTACACCTTC.

This clonotype was counted ten times or more. The chain joins TRBV7-2 to TRBJ1-6; tentative D call: TRBD1 (5 bases). Germline-derived CDR1 and CDR2 are SGHTA and FQGNSA. The CDR3 contains 14 residues. V was cut by 2 bases and J by 10 bases, with 12 bases left in between. The CDR3 spells CASSLTGLGSPLHF. In nucleotides, the CDR3 is TGTGCCAGCAGCTTAACAGGTTTGGGATCACCCCTCCACTTT.

The chain links TRBV29-1 to TRBJ2-1, with D unresolved. Germline values: CDR1 SQVTM, CDR2 ANQGSEA. CDR3 size: 13 residues. The CDR3 region has the DNA TGCACCGGCCGATCCGACAAAACAAGTGAGCAGTTCTTC. This sequence encodes CTGRSDKTSEQFF.

This clonotype was seen once. The V gene is TRBV7-9, the J gene TRBJ2-7; no definite D call. The CDR3 contains 16 residues. The germline gives CDR1 SEHNR, CDR2 FQNEAQ (reference sequence). Between the trimmed V and J ends, which lost 5 bases and 2 bases, there was a span of 19 bases. In DNA form, the CDR3 reads TGTGCCAGCAGCGGAAAGGAATTCGGGTCTGCCTACGAGCAGTACTTC. Its protein product is CASSGKEFGSAYEQYF.

This chain joins TRBV12-3 or TRBV12-4 and TRBJ1-1; D gene uncertain. V gave up 6 bases and J gave up 3 bases, with 20 bases separating them. The CDR3 has 16 residues. CDR3 region: CASSYFFQRRDTEAFF. In nucleotides, the CDR3 is TGTGCCAGCAGCTATTTTTTCCAGCGCCGGGACACTGAAGCTTTCTTT.

CDR3 DNA: TGTGCCAGCAGCTTAGAGCAAGCGAGAGAAGCTTTCTTT. Translated: CASSLEQAREAFF. V is TRBV7-8 and J is TRBJ1-1; D unclear. CDR1 SGHVS and CDR2 FQNEAQ come from the germline V gene. The V end lost 1 base, the J end lost 8 bases, and 11 bases lay between the germline ends. This CDR3 is built from 13 residues. Looking up the rest from reference TRBV7-8 and TRBJ1-1 gives the full variable domain: GAGVSQSPRYKVAKRGQDVALRCDPISGHVSLFWYQQALGQGPEFLTYFQNEAQLDKSGLPSDRFFAERPEGSVSTLKIQRTQQEDSAVYLCASSLEQAREAFFGQGTRLTVV.

The chain recombines TRBV12-3 or TRBV12-4 with TRBJ2-1, with TRBD2 matching 10 bases. This CDR3 region has 16 residues. V was pared by 7 bases and J by 8 bases, with 14 bases of the junction left unmatched. CDR3 in amino acids: CASKRRLAGVGDEQFF. The CDR3 coding sequence is TGTGCCAGCAAAAGGCGGCTAGCGGGGGTCGGGGATGAGCAGTTCTTC.

This clonotype was recorded many times. The V and J genes are TRBV7-2 and TRBJ2-3; D gene unclear. The CDR3 totals 14 residues. CDR1 and CDR2 from the germline V gene are SGHTA and FQGNSA. Trimming removed 5 bases from V and 4 bases from J, with 13 bases in between. DNA of the CDR3: TGTGCCAGCAGCGCGTACACCGACGCAGATACGCAGTATTTT. This sequence encodes CASSAYTDADTQYF.

V gene TRBV7-2 combines with J gene TRBJ2-3, with D possibly matching TRBD2 (6 bases). Trimming cost V 3 bases and J 2 bases, with 12 bases left between them. This CDR3 spans 15 amino acids. Germline CDR1 SGHTA, CDR2 FQGNSA. The CDR3 DNA reads TGTGCCAGCAGCTTGGGGGACTCCATCACAGATACGCAGTATTTT. This codes for CASSLGDSITDTQYF.

This clonotype has more than one count but fewer than ten. The V gene is TRBV11-2, the J gene TRBJ2-7; D unresolved. The CDR3 runs 13 residues. Germline assignment: CDR1 SGHAT and CDR2 FQNNGV. V was shortened by 0 bases and J by 5 bases, with 8 bases between the two germline ends. CDR3 DNA sequence: TGTGCCAGCAGCTTAGATCTGGTCCACGAGCAGTACTTC. Its protein is CASSLDLVHEQYF.

The V gene is TRBV20-1, the J gene TRBJ2-7, with D perhaps being TRBD1 or TRBD2 (5 bases each). The germline V gene encodes CDR1 DFQATT and CDR2 SNEGSKA (reference sequence). There are 13 residues in the CDR3. Trimming stripped 5 bases from V and 4 bases from J, with 15 bases between. The CDR3 loop is CSALGTAVYEQYF. CDR3 DNA: TGCAGTGCTCTCGGGACGGCTGTATACGAGCAGTACTTC.

V and J are TRBV12-3 or TRBV12-4 and TRBJ2-3; the D gene is possibly TRBD2 (6 bases). V was clipped by 8 bases and J by 2 bases, with 14 bases between them. CDR3 length equals 14 residues. In DNA form, the CDR3 reads TGTGCCAGCCTCTCGGGACTTAACACAGATACGCAGTATTTT. The encoded protein is CASLSGLNTDTQYF.

This clonotype was picked up a small number of times. The V and J genes are TRBV10-1 and TRBJ2-1, with TRBD2 matching 10 bases. CDR1 is WNHNN and CDR2 is SYGVQD in the germline V gene (reference sequence). This CDR3 spans 15 amino acids. J was trimmed by 5 bases and V by 5 bases; bases with no gene match: 6. CDR3 sequence: CASSPGTSENNEQFF. CDR3 sequence (DNA): TGCGCCAGCAGTCCCGGGACTAGCGAGAACAATGAGCAGTTCTTC.

This clonotype was seen a few times. The V and J genes are TRBV19 and TRBJ1-5; perhaps TRBD1 as D (5 bases). The CDR3 consists of 16 residues. The V end was cut by 5 bases, the J end by 4 bases, with 18 bases between. Germline-derived CDR1 and CDR2 are LNHDA and SQIVND (reference sequence). The DNA for the CDR3 is TGTGCCAGTAGTCCCCAGGGACTGATTCAAAATCAGCCCCAGCATTTT. Encoded protein: CASSPQGLIQNQPQHF.